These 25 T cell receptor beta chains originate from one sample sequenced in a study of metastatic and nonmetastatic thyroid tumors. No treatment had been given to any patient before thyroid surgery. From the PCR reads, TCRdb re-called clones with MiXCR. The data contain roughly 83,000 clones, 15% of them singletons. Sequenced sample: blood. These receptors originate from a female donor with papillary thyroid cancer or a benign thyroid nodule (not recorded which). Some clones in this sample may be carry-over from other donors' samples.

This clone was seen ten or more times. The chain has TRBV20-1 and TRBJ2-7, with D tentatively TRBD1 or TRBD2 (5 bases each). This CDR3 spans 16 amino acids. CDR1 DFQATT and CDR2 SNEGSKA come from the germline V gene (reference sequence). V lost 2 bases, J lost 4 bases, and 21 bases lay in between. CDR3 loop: CSARKPPREGLYEQYF. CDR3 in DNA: TGCAGTGCTAGAAAGCCCCCCCGAGAGGGGCTGTACGAGCAGTACTTC.

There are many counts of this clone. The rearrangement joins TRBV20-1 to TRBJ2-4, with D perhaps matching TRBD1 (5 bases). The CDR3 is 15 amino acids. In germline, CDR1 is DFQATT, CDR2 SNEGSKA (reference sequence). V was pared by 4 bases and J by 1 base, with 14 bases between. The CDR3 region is CSAMVAPGAKNIQYF. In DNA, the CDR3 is TGCAGTGCTATGGTGGCGCCAGGGGCCAAAAACATTCAGTACTTC.

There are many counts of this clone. CDR3 in DNA: TGTGCCATCAGTGAGGGCAGGGAGTACGAGCAGTACTTC. This gives the protein CAISEGREYEQYF. The chain uses TRBV10-3 and TRBJ2-7; the D gene could be TRBD1 or TRBD2 (5 bases each). V lost 2 bases and J 4 bases, leaving 9 bases between the germline ends. Germline-derived CDR1 and CDR2 are ENHRY and SYGVKD. The CDR3 sequence is 13 residues long.

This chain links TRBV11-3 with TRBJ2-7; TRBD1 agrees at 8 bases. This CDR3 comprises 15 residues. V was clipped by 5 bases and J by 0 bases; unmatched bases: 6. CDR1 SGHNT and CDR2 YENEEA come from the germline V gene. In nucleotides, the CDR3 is TGTGCCAGCAGCCTGGGACAGGTATCCTCCTACGAGCAGTACTTC. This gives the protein CASSLGQVSSYEQYF.

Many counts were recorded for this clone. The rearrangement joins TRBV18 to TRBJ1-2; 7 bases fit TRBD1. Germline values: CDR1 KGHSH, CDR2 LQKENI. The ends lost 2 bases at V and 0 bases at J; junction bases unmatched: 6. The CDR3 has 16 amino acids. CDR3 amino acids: CASSPSGDSPNYGYTF. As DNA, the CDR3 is TGTGCCAGCTCACCATCCGGGGACAGCCCTAACTATGGCTACACCTTC.

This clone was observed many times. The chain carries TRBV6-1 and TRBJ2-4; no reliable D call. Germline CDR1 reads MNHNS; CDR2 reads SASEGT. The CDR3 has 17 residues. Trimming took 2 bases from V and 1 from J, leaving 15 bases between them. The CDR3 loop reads CASSEIWGRKAKNIQYF. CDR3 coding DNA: TGTGCCAGCAGTGAAATCTGGGGAAGGAAGGCCAAAAACATTCAGTACTTC.

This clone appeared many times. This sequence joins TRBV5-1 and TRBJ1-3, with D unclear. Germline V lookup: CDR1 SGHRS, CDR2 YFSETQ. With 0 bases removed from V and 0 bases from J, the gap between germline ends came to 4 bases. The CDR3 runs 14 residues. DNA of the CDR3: TGCGCCAGCAGCTTGGTGAGCTCTGGAAACACCATATATTTT. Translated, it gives CASSLVSSGNTIYF.

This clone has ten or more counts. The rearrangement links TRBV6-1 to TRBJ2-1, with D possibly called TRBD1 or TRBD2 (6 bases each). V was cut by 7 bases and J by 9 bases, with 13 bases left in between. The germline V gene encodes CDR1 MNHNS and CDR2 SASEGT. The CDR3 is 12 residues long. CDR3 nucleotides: TGTGCCAGCACCGAAGGGGGGCCTGAGCAGTTCTTC. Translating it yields CASTEGGPEQFF.

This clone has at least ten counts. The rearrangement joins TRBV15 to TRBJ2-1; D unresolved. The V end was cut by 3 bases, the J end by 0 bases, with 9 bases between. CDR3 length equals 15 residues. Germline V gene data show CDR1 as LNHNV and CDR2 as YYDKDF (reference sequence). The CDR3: CATSSASSSYNEQFF. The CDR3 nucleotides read TGTGCCACCAGCAGTGCATCGAGCTCCTACAATGAGCAGTTCTTC.

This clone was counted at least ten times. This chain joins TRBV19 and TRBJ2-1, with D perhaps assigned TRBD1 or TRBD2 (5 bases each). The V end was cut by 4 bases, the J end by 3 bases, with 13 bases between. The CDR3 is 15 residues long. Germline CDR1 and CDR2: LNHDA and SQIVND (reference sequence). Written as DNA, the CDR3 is TGTGCCAGTAGTACCCCGGGACGGATCTACAATGAGCAGTTCTTC. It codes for CASSTPGRIYNEQFF.

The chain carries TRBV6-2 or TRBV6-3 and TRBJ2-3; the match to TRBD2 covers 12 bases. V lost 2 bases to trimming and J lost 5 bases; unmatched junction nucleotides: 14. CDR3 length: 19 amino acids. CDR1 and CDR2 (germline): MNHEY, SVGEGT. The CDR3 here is CASSYPGLAGLPGIDTQYF. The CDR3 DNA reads TGTGCCAGCAGTTACCCCGGACTAGCGGGACTCCCCGGGATAGATACGCAGTATTTT.

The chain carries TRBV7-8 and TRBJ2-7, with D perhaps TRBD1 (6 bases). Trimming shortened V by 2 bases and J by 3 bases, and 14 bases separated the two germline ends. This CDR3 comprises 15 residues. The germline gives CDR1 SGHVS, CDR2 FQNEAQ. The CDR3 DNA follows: TGTGCCAGCAGCTTAAGACGGGACACTATCTACGAGCAGTACTTC. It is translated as CASSLRRDTIYEQYF.

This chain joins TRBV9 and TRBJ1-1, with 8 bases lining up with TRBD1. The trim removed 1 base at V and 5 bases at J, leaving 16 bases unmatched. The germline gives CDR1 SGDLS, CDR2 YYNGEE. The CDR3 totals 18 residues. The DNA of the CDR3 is TGTGCCAGCAGCGTATCTCCAGGGGGCGCCTCAGTTCCTACTGAAGCTTTCTTT. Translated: CASSVSPGGASVPTEAFF.

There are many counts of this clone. The chain's CDR3 is CASFDRVSPLHF. The CDR3 DNA sequence: TGTGCCAGTTTCGACAGGGTGTCACCCCTCCACTTT. The chain has TRBV6-1 and TRBJ1-6, with 7 nucleotides matching TRBD1. CDR3 size: 12 residues. The junction had 6 bases not matched to a gene; V was cut back by 9 bases and J by 10 bases. Germline V lookup: CDR1 MNHNS, CDR2 SASEGT.

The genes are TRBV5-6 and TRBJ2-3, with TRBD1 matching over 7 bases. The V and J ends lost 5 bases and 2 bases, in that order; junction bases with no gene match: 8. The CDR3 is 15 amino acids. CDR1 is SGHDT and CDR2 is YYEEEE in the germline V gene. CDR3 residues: CASRFRGLTTDTQYF. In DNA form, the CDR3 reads TGTGCCAGCAGATTTAGGGGGCTCACCACAGATACGCAGTATTTT.

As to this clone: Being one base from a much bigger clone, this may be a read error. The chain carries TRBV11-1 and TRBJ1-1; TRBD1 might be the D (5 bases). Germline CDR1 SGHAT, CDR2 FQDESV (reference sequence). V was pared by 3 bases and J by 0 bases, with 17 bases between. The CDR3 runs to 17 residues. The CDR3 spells CASSFSRPGRMNTEAFF. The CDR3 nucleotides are TGTGCCAGCAGCTTTTCGCGGCCAGGGCGCATGAACACTGAAGCTTTCTTT.

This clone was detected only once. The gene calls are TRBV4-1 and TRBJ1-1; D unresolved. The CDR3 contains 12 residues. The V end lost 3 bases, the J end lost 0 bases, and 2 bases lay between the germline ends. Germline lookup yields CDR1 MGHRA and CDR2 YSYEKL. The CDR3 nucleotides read TGCGCCAGCAGCCAGATGAACACTGAAGCTTTCTTT. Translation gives CASSQMNTEAFF.

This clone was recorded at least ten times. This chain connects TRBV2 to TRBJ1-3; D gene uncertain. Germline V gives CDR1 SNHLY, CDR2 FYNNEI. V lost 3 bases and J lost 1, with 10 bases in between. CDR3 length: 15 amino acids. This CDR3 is CASSDREYSGNTIYF. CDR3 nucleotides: TGTGCCAGCAGTGATAGAGAGTATTCTGGAAACACCATATATTTT.

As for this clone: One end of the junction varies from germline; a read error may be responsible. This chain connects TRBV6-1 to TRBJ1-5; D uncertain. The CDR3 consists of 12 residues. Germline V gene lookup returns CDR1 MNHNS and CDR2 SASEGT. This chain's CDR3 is CASIASNQPQHF. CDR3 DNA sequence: TGTGCCAGCATCGCAAGCAATCAGCCCCAGCACTTT.

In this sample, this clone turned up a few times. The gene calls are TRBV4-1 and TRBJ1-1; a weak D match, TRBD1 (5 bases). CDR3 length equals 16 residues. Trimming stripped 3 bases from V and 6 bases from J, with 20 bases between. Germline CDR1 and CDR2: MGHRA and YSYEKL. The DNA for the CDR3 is TGCGCCAGCAGCCACCGCGCCGGGACCGCAGCTTCTGAAGCTTTCTTT. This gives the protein CASSHRAGTAASEAFF.

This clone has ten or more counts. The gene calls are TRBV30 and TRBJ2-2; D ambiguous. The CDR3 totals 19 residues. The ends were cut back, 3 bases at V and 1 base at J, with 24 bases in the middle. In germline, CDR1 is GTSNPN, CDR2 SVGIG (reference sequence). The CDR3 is CAWSARTGSRTRNTGELFF. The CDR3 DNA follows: TGTGCCTGGAGCGCCAGGACGGGCTCACGCACCCGGAACACCGGGGAGCTGTTTTTT.

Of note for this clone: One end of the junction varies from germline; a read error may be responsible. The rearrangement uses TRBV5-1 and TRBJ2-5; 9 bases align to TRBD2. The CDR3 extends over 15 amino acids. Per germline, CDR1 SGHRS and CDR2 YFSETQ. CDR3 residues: CASSFERGAQDTQYF. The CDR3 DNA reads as TGCGCCAGCAGCTTTGAGCGGGGGGCCCAAGATACCCAGTACTTC.

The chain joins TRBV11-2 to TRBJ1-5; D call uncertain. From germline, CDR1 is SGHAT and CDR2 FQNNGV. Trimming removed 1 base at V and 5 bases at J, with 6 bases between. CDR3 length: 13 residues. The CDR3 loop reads CASSLGPYQPQHF. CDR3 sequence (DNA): TGTGCCAGCAGCTTAGGACCGTATCAGCCCCAGCATTTT.

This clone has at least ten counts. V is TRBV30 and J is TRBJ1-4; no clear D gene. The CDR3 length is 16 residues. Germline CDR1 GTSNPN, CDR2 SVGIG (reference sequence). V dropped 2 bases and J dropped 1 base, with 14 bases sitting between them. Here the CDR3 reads CAWSPWRVLTNEKLFF. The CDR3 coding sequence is TGTGCCTGGAGTCCCTGGAGAGTGTTAACTAATGAAAAACTGTTTTTT.

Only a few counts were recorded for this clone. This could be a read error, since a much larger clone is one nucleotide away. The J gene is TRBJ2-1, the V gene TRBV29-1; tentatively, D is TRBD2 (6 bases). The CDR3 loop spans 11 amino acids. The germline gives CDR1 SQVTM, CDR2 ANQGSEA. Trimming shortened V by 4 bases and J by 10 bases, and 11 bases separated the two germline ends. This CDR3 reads CSVARREEQFF. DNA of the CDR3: TGCAGCGTTGCCCGGCGGGAAGAGCAGTTCTTC.